Presented here are 21 T cell receptor beta chains from one specimen sequenced in a study of regulatory T cells in long-lasting Graves disease. Through Arm-PCR of CDR3 regions and iRepertoire HTBI primers, TCR beta libraries were built. TCRdb ran MiXCR on the multiplex PCR reads and lists one entry per CDR3 protein. The table includes under 250,000 distinct CDR3 sequences, around a fifth detected once. Time point: newly diagnosed GD, antithyroid drugs for less than 3 months. PBMCs were the source of the RNA used for TCR sequencing. These data were also reused for a study on T cells in Graves' hyperthyroidism and ophthalmopathy.

The starting material was peripheral blood mononuclear cells (PBMCs), obtained at new diagnosis, from a patient treated with antithyroid drugs. The receptors were gathered from a woman under 40 with Graves disease.

Only one count was recorded for this clonotype. This may be a read error: a much more frequent sequence differs by one nucleotide. CDR3 sequence: CASSLGTSSEQFF. Written as DNA, the CDR3 is TGTGCCAGCAGCCTCGGGACTAGTAGTGAGCAGTTCTTC. J is TRBJ2-1 and V is TRBV3-1, with 8 bases matching TRBD2. CDR1 is LGHDT, CDR2 YNNKEL, per germline (reference sequence). The CDR3 length is 13 residues. The junction had 5 bases not matched to a gene; V was cut back by 4 bases and J by 9 bases.

This clonotype was picked up many times. V and J are TRBV6-5 and TRBJ1-2; the match to TRBD1 covers 8 bases. The CDR3 has 15 residues. The germline V gene has CDR1 MNHEY and CDR2 SVGAGI. The V gene end was trimmed by 1 base and the J gene end by 3 bases; junction bases not matched to a gene: 4. The CDR3 loop reads CASSYYDRGDYGYTF. CDR3 coding DNA: TGTGCCAGCAGTTACTACGACAGGGGCGACTATGGCTACACCTTC.

This clonotype was seen ten or more times. The V gene is TRBV28, the J gene TRBJ1-4; TRBD1 is a possible D gene (5 bases). Germline V gives CDR1 MDHEN, CDR2 SYDVKM. Trimming removed 4 bases at V and 2 bases at J, with 11 bases between. The CDR3 consists of 15 residues. This CDR3 is CASSYRGSTNEKLFF. In DNA, the CDR3 is TGTGCCAGCAGTTACCGGGGGTCTACTAATGAAAAACTGTTTTTT.

This clonotype occurred many times. In DNA, the CDR3 is TGTGCCAGCAGCCCTGGGGACAGGGCAGCTTCACCCCTCCACTTT. Its translation is CASSPGDRAASPLHF. This chain uses TRBV7-9 with TRBJ1-6; 9 positions agree with TRBD1. CDR3 length: 15 amino acids. The V gene end was trimmed by 5 bases and the J gene end by 9 bases; junction bases not matched to a gene: 8. The germline V gene encodes CDR1 SEHNR and CDR2 FQNEAQ (reference sequence).

The chain combines TRBV7-6 with TRBJ1-1; the match to TRBD1 covers 8 bases. Germline V lookup: CDR1 SGHVS, CDR2 FNYEAQ. The CDR3 runs to 17 residues. V lost 2 bases, J lost 3 bases, and 11 bases stayed unmatched. The CDR3 loop reads CASSLLADGQGDTEAFF. In nucleotides, the CDR3 is TGTGCCAGCAGCTTATTGGCTGACGGACAGGGCGACACTGAAGCTTTCTTT.

This clonotype was detected ten times or more. The genes are TRBV28 and TRBJ1-4; the D is unclear. CDR1 and CDR2 (germline): MDHEN, SYDVKM. Trimming stripped 4 bases from V and 10 bases from J, with 22 bases between. The CDR3 covers 16 residues. CDR3 in amino acids: CASSSGISGSIGKLFF. In nucleotides, the CDR3 is TGTGCCAGCAGTTCGGGGATATCTGGGTCCATCGGAAAACTGTTTTTT.

This clonotype was detected once. The rearrangement links TRBV2 to TRBJ1-1; TRBD1 aligns across 12 bases. Germline loops: CDR1 SNHLY, CDR2 FYNNEI. The CDR3 is 16 residues long. Trimming cost V 6 bases and J 2 bases; bases outside gene matches: 7. CDR3 in DNA: TGTGCCAGCAGGCCCGGGACAGGGGGCGTTAACACTGAAGCTTTCTTT. Translating gives CASRPGTGGVNTEAFF.

To note about this clonotype: One base separates it from a far larger clone, so it is likely a read error. V and J are TRBV19 and TRBJ1-4, with 9 bases lining up with TRBD1. J gave up 8 bases and V 11 bases, and 15 bases lay outside the gene matches. This CDR3 has 15 amino acids. Germline CDR1 LNHDA, CDR2 SQIVND (reference sequence). The chain's CDR3 is CAGSLGDRDFEKLFF. The CDR3 coding sequence is TGTGCCGGCAGCTTGGGGGACAGGGACTTCGAAAAACTGTTTTTT.

This clonotype showed up many times. The chain carries TRBV12-3 or TRBV12-4 and TRBJ1-6; 8 nucleotides align to TRBD1. This CDR3 is built from 14 residues. The trim removed 8 bases at V and 9 bases at J, leaving 9 bases unmatched. In DNA, the CDR3 is TGTGCCAGCTTTCAGGGGGCGACTGGTTCACCCCTCCACTTT. Translated, it gives CASFQGATGSPLHF.

This clonotype has more than one count but fewer than ten. This sequence joins TRBV10-2 and TRBJ2-1; either TRBD1 or TRBD2 may fit D (5 bases each). V was trimmed by 3 bases and J by 0 bases, leaving 9 bases between them. This CDR3 has 15 amino acids. CDR1 and CDR2 from the germline V gene are WSHSY and SAAADI. CDR3 protein: CASSEWDLSYNEQFF. In nucleotides, the CDR3 is TGCGCCAGCAGTGAATGGGACCTCTCCTACAATGAGCAGTTCTTC.

At least ten counts were recorded for this clonotype. The chain employs TRBV9 and TRBJ1-4; possibly TRBD1 for D (6 bases). Germline V gene data show CDR1 as SGDLS and CDR2 as YYNGEE. Deletions cut 5 bases from V and 8 bases from J, with 13 bases between. There are 13 residues in the CDR3. CDR3 DNA: TGTGCCAGCAGGGGGGGGGGCCAGGAAAAACTGTTTTTT. Its translation: CASRGGGQEKLFF.

The sample holds many counts of this clonotype. The gene calls are TRBV30 and TRBJ2-7; D is perhaps TRBD2 (5 bases). Germline-derived CDR1 and CDR2 are GTSNPN and SVGIG (reference sequence). The CDR3 has 14 amino acids. Trimming stripped 4 bases from V and 4 bases from J, with 17 bases between. The DNA for the CDR3 is TGTGCCTGGACCGAGGGCCGGGGAAGGTACGAGCAGTACTTC. Protein: CAWTEGRGRYEQYF.

On this clonotype: Given the absence of the conserved phenylalanine or tryptophan at the CDR3 end, a read error is likely. The DNA is omitted, as the CDR3 cannot be located on it reliably, and the CDR3 follows TCRdb's listing. The chain has TRBV20-1 and TRBJ2-3; the table's TRBD2 call for D was not verified on the DNA. The CDR3 adds up to 14 amino acids, both ends counted. Looked up from germline, CDR1 is DFQATT and CDR2 is SNEGSKA (reference sequence). The CDR3 is CSARDSLAGDTHYV.

This clonotype was observed at least ten times. The J gene is TRBJ1-2, the V gene TRBV2, with TRBD1 as a possible D gene (6 bases). Germline V CDR1 and CDR2: SNHLY, FYNNEI. V lost 7 bases and J lost 2, with 14 bases in between. The CDR3 has 14 amino acids. The CDR3 region is CASTETGWNYGYTF. The CDR3 coding sequence is TGTGCCAGCACCGAGACAGGTTGGAACTATGGCTACACCTTC.

This clonotype has a count of ten or more. This chain uses TRBV9 with TRBJ2-7, with TRBD1 as a possible D gene (6 bases). CDR3 length: 15 residues. V lost 4 bases and J lost 0, with 14 bases in between. CDR1 SGDLS and CDR2 YYNGEE come from the germline V gene. The CDR3 region has the DNA TGTGCCAGCAGCCCCGCAGGGGCAACCTCCTACGAGCAGTACTTC. Translating it yields CASSPAGATSYEQYF. Based on the CDR3 plus reference TRBV9 and TRBJ2-7, the full variable domain is DSGVTQTPKHLITATGQRVTLRCSPRSGDLSVYWYQQSLDQGLQFLIQYYNGEERAKGNILERFSAQQFPDLHSELNLSSLELGDSALYFCASSPAGATSYEQYFGPGTRLTVT.

This clonotype has a count of ten or more. V and J are TRBV7-9 and TRBJ2-1, with 10 bases matching TRBD1. The junction had 10 bases not matched to a gene; V was cut back by 5 bases and J by 6 bases. Germline V CDR1 and CDR2: SEHNR, FQNEAQ (reference sequence). This CDR3 is 16 amino acids long. The CDR3 bases are TGTGCCAGCAGCGGGGCCGGGACAGGGGTCACCAATGAGCAGTTCTTC. As protein: CASSGAGTGVTNEQFF.

Concerning this clonotype itself: A clone one base away is much larger, so this may be a read error. The J gene is TRBJ1-5, the V gene TRBV2, with TRBD1 matching over 9 bases. The CDR3 spans 15 residues. Losses at the gene ends were 5 bases for V and 1 base for J; bases not matched to a gene: 3. Germline CDR1 is SNHLY and CDR2 is FYNNEI. The CDR3 region is CASSNGQGSNQPQHF. The CDR3 DNA sequence: TGTGCCAGCAGTAACGGACAGGGGAGCAATCAGCCCCAGCATTTT.

This clonotype was seen many times. CDR3 protein: CASSPTGEAFF. CDR3 nucleotides: TGTGCCAGCAGCCCAACAGGTGAAGCTTTCTTT. The gene calls are TRBV12-3 or TRBV12-4 and TRBJ1-1, with D perhaps TRBD1 (5 bases). The CDR3 totals 11 residues. V was shortened by 6 bases and J by 7 bases, with 9 bases between the two germline ends.

This clonotype has a handful of counts. The chain combines TRBV2 with TRBJ2-1; 12 nucleotides agree with TRBD2. Per the germline V gene, CDR1 is SNHLY and CDR2 is FYNNEI. Trimming removed 7 bases from V and 8 bases from J; junction bases left unmatched: 9. The CDR3 loop spans 15 amino acids. The CDR3: CASIFQGLAGDEQFF. The CDR3 DNA reads TGTGCCAGCATTTTCCAGGGACTAGCGGGCGATGAGCAGTTCTTC.

This clonotype occurred a few times. V gene TRBV5-5 combines with J gene TRBJ1-2, with D perhaps matching TRBD1 (5 bases). This CDR3 is 15 amino acids long. Trimming shortened V by 0 bases and J by 2 bases, and 11 bases separated the two germline ends. Germline V gene sequence: CDR1 SGHKS, CDR2 YYEKEE (reference sequence). This chain's CDR3 is CASSLEGAKNYGYTF. The DNA of the CDR3 is TGTGCCAGCAGCTTGGAAGGGGCGAAGAACTATGGCTACACCTTC.

This clonotype was picked up a small number of times. The chain is built from TRBV2 and TRBJ2-1; TRBD2 agrees at 10 bases. This CDR3 has 16 amino acids. The ends lost 4 bases at V and 4 bases at J; junction bases unmatched: 7. Germline V CDR1 and CDR2: SNHLY, FYNNEI. CDR3 residues: CASSVGGLARYNEQFF. The CDR3 DNA follows: TGTGCCAGCAGTGTAGGGGGACTAGCGCGTTACAATGAGCAGTTCTTC.